The entry below gives a single T cell receptor (beta chain) sequence along with its context. What it binds is unknown. This sample was included in a study of shared clonotypes between healthy human individuals. This CDR3 is built from 14 residues. J was trimmed by 12 bases and V by 6 bases; bases with no gene match: 15. Germline V lookup: CDR1 SGHRS, CDR2 YFSETQ. TCRdb keeps only in-frame clones here, not all; method: immunoSEQ multiplex PCR. Among 2,500,000 or so clones listed, approximately 94% were seen once. Broader study findings: Naive subsets, compared against memory subsets, generally had larger estimated richness values.

V gene TRBV5-1 combines with J gene TRBJ2-5, with TRBD1 matching over 9 bases. The sequencing sample was made of naive CD4+ T cells sorted from blood. Subset noted: CD45RA+ positively selected. This clonotype was sampled from a man aged 18-30 years in good health. The chain's CDR3 is CASTSPGQGPPKYF. CDR3 nucleotide sequence: TGCGCCAGCACCTCCCCGGGACAGGGCCCCCCCAAGTACTTC.